A single TCR beta chain is shown here with its context. No antigen is known for it. The CDR3 consists of 13 residues. With 2 bases removed from V and 8 bases from J, the gap between germline ends came to 10 bases. Germline assignment: CDR1 MNHNS and CDR2 SASEGT. Assay execution proceeded at the deep level. Under the authors' procedure: From ImmunoSEQ came sequences covering only the junction and carrying no quality scores, so filtering differed. Sequencing used immunoSEQ multiplex PCR; TCRdb keeps in-frame clones, though not all of them. Clone size and V and J calls were adopted from that table, with D and trimming inferred from the DNA. The sample yields millions of clones, just under 95% seen once. The data are from a study of shared clonotypes between healthy human individuals. Study information: Researchers assigned three CD4 naive, three CD4 memory, two CD8 naive and one CD8 memory plate to each donor.

Study findings and constraints: Shared across a few donors were approximately 5% of the naive CD4 clonotypes.

Naive CD8 populations comprised CD45RO-negative cells positively selected for CCR7, excluding terminally differentiated effector memory CD45RA+ cells. Input material: naive CD8+ T cells sorted from blood. The clonotype comes from a young man in good health. V is TRBV6-1 and J is TRBJ2-1; tentative D call: TRBD1 (5 bases). The CDR3 spells CASSETGAHEQFF. The CDR3 DNA sequence: TGTGCCAGCAGTGAAACTGGGGCCCATGAGCAGTTCTTC.